This TCR beta chain appears in the sequencing data of a study of T cell responses to AZD1222 COVID-19 vaccine. Data came from immunoSEQ multiplex PCR; TCRdb stores just in-frame clones and leaves some out. The repertoire has about 270,000 clones, approximately 94% of them found once; the top ten carry 0.55%. General study findings and limits: Samples come after the peak T cell response, not at day 14. Recipients of two AZD1222 doses showed rising Spike-specific TCR breadth and depth.

Germline CDR1 reads SGHRS; CDR2 reads YFSETQ. The CDR3 is 16 residues long. Losses at the gene ends were 4 bases for V and 2 bases for J; bases not matched to a gene: 8. Notes on this clone: Its antigen remains unknown.

The specimen was peripheral blood, collected 28 days after the second AZD1222 dose. The sequence derives from an adult who received the AZD1222 COVID-19 vaccine. The V gene is TRBV5-1, the J gene TRBJ1-3, with 8 bases fitting TRBD1. The CDR3 sequence is CASSLGQGGAGNTIYF. CDR3 DNA sequence: TGCGCCAGCAGCCTCGGACAGGGAGGAGCTGGAAACACCATATATTTT.